This TCR beta chain was documented in a study of response to subunit inactivated influenza vaccine. Whole-study results and caveats: Every seasonal influenza vaccination brings in few new T cells, the authors suggested.

Of note for this clonotype: Its antigen is currently unknown.

The V gene's germline CDR1 is ENHRY and CDR2 SYGVKD. With V trimmed by 6 bases and J by 3 bases, 1 base remained unmatched. The CDR3 loop spans 13 amino acids. TCRdb reprocessed the RT-PCR reads via MiXCR and lists one record per CDR3 protein. The sample records roughly 170,000 distinct CDR3 sequences, about 10% being singletons. Source: non-naive T cells sorted from PBMCs, taken on the day of vaccination. This TCR was sampled from a man aged 50 to 60 who received an inactivated influenza vaccine. The V gene is TRBV10-3, the J gene TRBJ2-1; 8 bases agree with TRBD2. The chain's CDR3 is CAISTSGYNEQFF. The CDR3, as DNA: TGTGCCATCAGCACTAGCGGCTACAATGAGCAGTTCTTC.